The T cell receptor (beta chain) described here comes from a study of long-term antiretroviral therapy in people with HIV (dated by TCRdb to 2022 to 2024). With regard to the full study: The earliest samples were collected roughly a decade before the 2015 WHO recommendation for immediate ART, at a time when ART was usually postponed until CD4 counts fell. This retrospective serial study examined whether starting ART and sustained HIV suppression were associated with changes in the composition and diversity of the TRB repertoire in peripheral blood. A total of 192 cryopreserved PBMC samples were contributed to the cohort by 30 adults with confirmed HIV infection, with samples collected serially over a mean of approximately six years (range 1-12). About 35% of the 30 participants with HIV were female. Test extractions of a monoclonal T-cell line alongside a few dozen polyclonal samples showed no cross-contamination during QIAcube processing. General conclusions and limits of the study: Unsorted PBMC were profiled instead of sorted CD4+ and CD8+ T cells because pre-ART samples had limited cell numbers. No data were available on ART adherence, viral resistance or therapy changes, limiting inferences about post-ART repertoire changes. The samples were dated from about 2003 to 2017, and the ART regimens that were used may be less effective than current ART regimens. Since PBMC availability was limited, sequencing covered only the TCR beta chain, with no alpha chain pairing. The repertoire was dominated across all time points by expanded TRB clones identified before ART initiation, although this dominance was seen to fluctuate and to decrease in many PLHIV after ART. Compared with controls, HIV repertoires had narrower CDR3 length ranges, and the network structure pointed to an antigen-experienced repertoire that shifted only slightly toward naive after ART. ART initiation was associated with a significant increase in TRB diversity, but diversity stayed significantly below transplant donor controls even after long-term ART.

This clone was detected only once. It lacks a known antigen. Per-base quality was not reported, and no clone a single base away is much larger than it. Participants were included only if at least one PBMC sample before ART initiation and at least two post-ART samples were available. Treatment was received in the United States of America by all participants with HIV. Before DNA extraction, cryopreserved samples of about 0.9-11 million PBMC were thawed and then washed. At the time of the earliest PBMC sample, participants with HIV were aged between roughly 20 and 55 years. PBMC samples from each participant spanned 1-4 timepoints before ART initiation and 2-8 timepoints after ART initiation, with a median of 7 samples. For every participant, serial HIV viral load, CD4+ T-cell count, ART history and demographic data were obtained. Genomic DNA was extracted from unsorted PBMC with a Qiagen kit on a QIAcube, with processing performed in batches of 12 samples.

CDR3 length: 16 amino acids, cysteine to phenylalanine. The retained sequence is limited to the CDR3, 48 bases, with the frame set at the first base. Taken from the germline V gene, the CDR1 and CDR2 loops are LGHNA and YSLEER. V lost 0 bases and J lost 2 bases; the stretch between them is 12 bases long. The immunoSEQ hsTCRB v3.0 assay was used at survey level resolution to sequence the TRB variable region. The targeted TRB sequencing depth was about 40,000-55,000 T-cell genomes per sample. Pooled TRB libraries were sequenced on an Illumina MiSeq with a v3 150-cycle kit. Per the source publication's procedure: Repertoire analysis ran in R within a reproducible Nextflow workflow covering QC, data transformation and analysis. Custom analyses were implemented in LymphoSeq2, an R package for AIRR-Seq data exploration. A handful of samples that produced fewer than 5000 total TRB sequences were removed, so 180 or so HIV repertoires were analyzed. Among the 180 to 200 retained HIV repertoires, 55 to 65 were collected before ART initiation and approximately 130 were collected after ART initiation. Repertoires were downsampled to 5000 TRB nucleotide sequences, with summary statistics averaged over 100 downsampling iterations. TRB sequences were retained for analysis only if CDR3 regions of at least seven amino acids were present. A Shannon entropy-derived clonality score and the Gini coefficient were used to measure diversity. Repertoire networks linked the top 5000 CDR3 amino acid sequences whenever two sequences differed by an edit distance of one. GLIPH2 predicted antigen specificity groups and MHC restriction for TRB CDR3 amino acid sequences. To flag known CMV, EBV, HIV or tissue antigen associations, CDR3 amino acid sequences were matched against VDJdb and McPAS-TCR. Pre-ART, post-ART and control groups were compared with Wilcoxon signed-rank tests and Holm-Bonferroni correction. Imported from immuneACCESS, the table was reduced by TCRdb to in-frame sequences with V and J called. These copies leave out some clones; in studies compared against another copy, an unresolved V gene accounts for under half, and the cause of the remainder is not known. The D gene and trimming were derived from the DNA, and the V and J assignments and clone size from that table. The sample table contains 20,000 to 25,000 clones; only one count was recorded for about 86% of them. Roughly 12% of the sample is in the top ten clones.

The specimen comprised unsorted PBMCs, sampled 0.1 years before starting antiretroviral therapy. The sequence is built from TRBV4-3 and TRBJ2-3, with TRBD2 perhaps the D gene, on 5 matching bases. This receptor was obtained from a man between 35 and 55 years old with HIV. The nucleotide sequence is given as TGCGCCAGCAGCCAAGAAGCTTACGGGGTCACAGATACGCAGTATTTT. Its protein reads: CASSQEAYGVTDTQYF.